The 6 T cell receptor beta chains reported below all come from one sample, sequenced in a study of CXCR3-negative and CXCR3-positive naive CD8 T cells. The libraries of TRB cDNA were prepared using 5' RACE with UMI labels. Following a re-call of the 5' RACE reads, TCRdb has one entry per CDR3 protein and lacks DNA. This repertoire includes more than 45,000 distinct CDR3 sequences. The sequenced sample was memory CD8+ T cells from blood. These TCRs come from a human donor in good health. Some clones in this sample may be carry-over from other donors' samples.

Here the CDR3 reads CAISESGQVYEQYF. This chain joins TRBV10-3 and TRBJ2-7. The CDR3 covers 14 residues. CDR1 and CDR2 from the germline V gene are ENHRY and SYGVKD.

The CDR3 sequence: CASSQLTFSYNEQFF. V usage is TRBV14 and J usage is TRBJ2-1. The CDR3 runs 15 residues. The germline V gene encodes CDR1 SGHDN and CDR2 FVKESK.

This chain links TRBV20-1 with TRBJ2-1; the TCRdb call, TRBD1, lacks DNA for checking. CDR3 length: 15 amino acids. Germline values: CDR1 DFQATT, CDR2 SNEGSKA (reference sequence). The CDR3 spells CSARDRDTFYNEQFF.

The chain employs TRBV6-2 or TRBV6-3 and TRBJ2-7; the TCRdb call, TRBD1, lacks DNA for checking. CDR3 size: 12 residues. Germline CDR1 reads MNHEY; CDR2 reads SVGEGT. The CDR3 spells CASSYPPSEQYF.

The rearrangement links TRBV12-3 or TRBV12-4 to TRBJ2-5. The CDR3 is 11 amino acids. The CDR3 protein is CASSLQETQYF.

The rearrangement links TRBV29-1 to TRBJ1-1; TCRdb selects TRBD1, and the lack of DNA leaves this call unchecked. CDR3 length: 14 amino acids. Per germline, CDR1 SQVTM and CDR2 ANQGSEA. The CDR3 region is CSVPSAGGNTEAFF.